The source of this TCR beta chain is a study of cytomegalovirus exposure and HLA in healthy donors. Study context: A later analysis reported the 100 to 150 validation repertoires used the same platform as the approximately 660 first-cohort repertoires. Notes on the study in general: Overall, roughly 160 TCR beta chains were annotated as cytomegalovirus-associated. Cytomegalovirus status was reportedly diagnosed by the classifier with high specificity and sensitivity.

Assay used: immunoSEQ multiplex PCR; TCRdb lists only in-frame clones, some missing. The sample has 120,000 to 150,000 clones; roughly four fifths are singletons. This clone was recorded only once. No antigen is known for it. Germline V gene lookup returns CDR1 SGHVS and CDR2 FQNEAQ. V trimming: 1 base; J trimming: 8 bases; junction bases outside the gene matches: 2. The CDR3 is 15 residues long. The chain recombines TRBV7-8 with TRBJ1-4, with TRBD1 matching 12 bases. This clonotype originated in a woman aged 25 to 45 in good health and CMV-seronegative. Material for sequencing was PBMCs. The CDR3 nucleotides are TGTGCCAGCAGCTTAGACGGGACAGGGGGCGAAAAACTGTTTTTT. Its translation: CASSLDGTGGEKLFF.